This TCR beta chain derives from a study of cytomegalovirus exposure and HLA in healthy donors. Sequenced by immunoSEQ multiplex PCR; TCRdb stores in-frame clones only, minus some. This table holds 55,000 to 75,000 clones, approximately 93% found once. The CDR3 length is 13 residues. CDR1 and CDR2 from the germline V gene are MRHNA and SNTAGT. With 0 bases removed from V and 7 bases from J, the gap between germline ends came to 7 bases. The chain uses TRBV6-4 and TRBJ2-1; D remains unclear. The source is a man aged 18 to 29 in good health and CMV-seropositive. The specimen sequenced was PBMCs. The CDR3 protein is CASSDSKQNEQFF. The CDR3 DNA is TGTGCCAGCAGTGACTCGAAACAGAATGAGCAGTTCTTC.